This T cell receptor (beta chain) was retrieved from a study of CD8 T cells in Susac syndrome. TCR beta sequencing was performed on blood CD8+ and CD4+ T cells. The CDR3 length is 15 residues. Germline loops: CDR1 DFQATT, CDR2 SNEGSKA (reference sequence). The ends were cut back, 2 bases at V and 3 bases at J, with 17 bases in the middle. Random hexamers were used to reverse transcribe an amount of 0.5 to 1 ug RNA. The method of amplification for TCR beta CDR3 was immunoSEQ multiplex PCR, covering 54 Vbeta and 13 Jbeta. TCRdb passed the immunoSEQ multiplex PCR reads through MiXCR, listing each CDR3 protein once. Among under 250,000 distinct CDR3 sequences listed, roughly 93% were seen once. This clonotype was recorded once. The target antigen is unknown. Study-wide results and limits: The study admitted that it had a relatively small number of individuals in its TCR sequencing and HLA analysis. When the CD4+ T cell repertoires of patients with Susac syndrome were examined, they did not show any clonal expansion.

This chain connects TRBV20-1 to TRBJ2-7; weak D call: TRBD1 (6 bases). The receptor's source is a human donor with Susac syndrome. Material for sequencing was CD4+ T cells from PBMCs. CDR3 residues: CSARSTRDKNYEQYF. Written as DNA, the CDR3 is TGCAGTGCTAGATCTACCCGGGACAAGAACTACGAGCAGTACTTC.